This entry lists 8 T cell receptor beta chains sequenced from one sample in a study of T cells in Graves' hyperthyroidism and ophthalmopathy. TCR beta CDR3 regions were amplified from RNA. TCR CDR3 underwent first-round RT-PCR with the HTBI primer set. In TCRdb, the multiplex PCR reads were re-called with MiXCR into one record per CDR3 protein. This table has about 590,000 distinct CDR3 sequences, 15% to 19% appearing once. Sequencing was performed on blood. The source of these receptors is a woman aged 25 to 39 with Graves' hyperthyroidism.

The table lists this clonotype with a few counts. The CDR3 bases are TGTGCCACCAGTGATTGGTGGGAGAAGGGCAATGAGCAGTTCTTC. Amino acids: CATSDWWEKGNEQFF. V and J are TRBV24-1 and TRBJ2-1; possibly TRBD2 for D (5 bases). With 2 bases removed from V and 6 bases from J, the gap between germline ends came to 13 bases. This CDR3 comprises 15 residues. Germline lookup yields CDR1 KGHDR and CDR2 SFDVKD.

There are a few counts of this clonotype. The chain employs TRBV4-1 and TRBJ2-2; TRBD2 might be the D (6 bases). CDR3 size: 17 residues. Per germline, CDR1 MGHRA and CDR2 YSYEKL. V was cut by 1 base and J by 1 base, with 13 bases left in between. The DNA for the CDR3 is TGCGCCAGCAGCCAAGGGCTGCAAGCGGGGAACACCGGGGAGCTGTTTTTT. Encoded protein: CASSQGLQAGNTGELFF.

This clonotype has a handful of counts. This chain links TRBV24-1 with TRBJ2-1, with D possibly matching TRBD2 (5 bases). Trimming removed 0 bases from V and 2 bases from J, with 10 bases in between. CDR1 and CDR2 (germline): KGHDR, SFDVKD. This CDR3 is built from 16 residues. The CDR3 DNA sequence: TGTGCCACCAGTGATTTGGACGGGAAAACCTACAATGAGCAGTTCTTC. Encoded protein: CATSDLDGKTYNEQFF.

The DNA for the CDR3 is TGCGCCAGCAGCCCGAGCGTTACGGGGGAGCAGTACTTC. Translating gives CASSPSVTGEQYF. The rearrangement uses TRBV4-1 and TRBJ2-7, with a possible D match to TRBD2 (5 bases). Deletions cut 4 bases from V and 7 bases from J, with 14 bases between. CDR1 is MGHRA, CDR2 YSYEKL, per germline. The CDR3 is made up of 13 amino acids.

This clonotype was recorded many times. V gene TRBV5-1 combines with J gene TRBJ1-2; 9 nucleotides match TRBD1. The CDR3 runs 14 residues. With V trimmed by 4 bases and J by 6 bases, 7 bases remained unmatched. Per the germline V gene, CDR1 is SGHRS and CDR2 is YFSETQ. The DNA for the CDR3 is TGCGCCAGCAGCCACGGACAGGGGCGGGATGGCTACACCTTC. The encoded protein is CASSHGQGRDGYTF.

The chain carries TRBV7-6 and TRBJ2-1, with 7 bases aligning to TRBD2. V shed 5 bases and J 3 bases; nucleotides not matched to a gene: 13. The length of the CDR3 is 17 residues. Per germline, CDR1 SGHVS and CDR2 FNYEAQ. Here the CDR3 DNA reads TGTGCCAGCAGCCCTCCCCTGTCTAGCGGATACTACAATGAGCAGTTCTTC. It translates to CASSPPLSSGYYNEQFF.

The chain combines TRBV27 with TRBJ1-5; a possible D gene is TRBD1 (6 bases). CDR1 and CDR2 (germline): MNHEY, SMNVEV (reference sequence). Trimming removed 5 bases at V and 3 bases at J, with 17 bases between. The CDR3 has 16 amino acids. The CDR3 is CASSKNRAIINQPQHF. Written as DNA, the CDR3 is TGTGCCAGCAGTAAAAACAGGGCCATAATCAATCAGCCCCAGCATTTT.

This chain uses TRBV19 with TRBJ1-2; a weak D match, TRBD1 (5 bases). Per the germline V gene, CDR1 is LNHDA and CDR2 is SQIVND (reference sequence). The V end lost 6 bases, the J end lost 1 base, and 9 bases lay between the germline ends. This CDR3 has 13 residues. This CDR3 reads CASRPTDNYGYTF. The DNA for the CDR3 is TGTGCCAGTAGGCCGACAGATAACTATGGCTACACCTTC.